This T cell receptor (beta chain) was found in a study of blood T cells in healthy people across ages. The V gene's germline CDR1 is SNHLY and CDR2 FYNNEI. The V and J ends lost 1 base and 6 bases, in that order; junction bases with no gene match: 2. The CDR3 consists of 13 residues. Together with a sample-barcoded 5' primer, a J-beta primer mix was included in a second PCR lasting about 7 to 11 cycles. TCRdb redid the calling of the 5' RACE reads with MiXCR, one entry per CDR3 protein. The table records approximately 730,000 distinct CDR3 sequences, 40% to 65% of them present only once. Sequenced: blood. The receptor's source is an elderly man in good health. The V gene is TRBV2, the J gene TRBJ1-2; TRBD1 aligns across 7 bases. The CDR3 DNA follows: TGTGCCAGCAGTGAAGGACAGGGTAATGGCTACACCTTC. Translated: CASSEGQGNGYTF.